Below are 3 T cell receptor beta chains sequenced from a single sample in a study of T cell repertoires in cytomegalovirus infection. No antigen has been identified for these receptors. TCRdb re-called the reads with MiXCR, one entry per CDR3 protein. This repertoire shows some 500,000 distinct CDR3 sequences, about 39% found once; its top ten account for more than 40%. Sequencing was performed on cultured PBMCs, taken from culture after CMV antigen stimulation. These receptors were taken from a human donor in good health (CMV status not recorded). Some clones in this sample may be carry-over from other donors' samples.

This clonotype was seen many times. The rearrangement links TRBV7-6 to TRBJ2-2, with D uncertain. The CDR3 covers 13 residues. The germline V gene has CDR1 SGHVS and CDR2 FNYEAQ. The V end lost 3 bases, the J end lost 3 bases, and 5 bases lay between the germline ends. The CDR3 here is CASSFGDTGELFF. The CDR3 DNA follows: TGTGCCAGCAGCTTTGGGGACACCGGGGAGCTGTTTTTT.

The rearrangement joins TRBV6-2 or TRBV6-3 to TRBJ2-7; D gene ambiguous. V shed 5 bases and J shed 2 bases, with 16 bases lying between them. The CDR3 is 15 amino acids. Per the germline V gene, CDR1 is MNHEY and CDR2 is SVGEGT. The CDR3 spells CASSPMLGSAYEQYF. The CDR3 region has the DNA TGTGCCAGCAGTCCGATGCTAGGGTCGGCCTACGAGCAGTACTTC.

This sequence joins TRBV12-3 or TRBV12-4 and TRBJ1-1; 8 bases fit TRBD1. The CDR3 is 15 residues long. V gave up 0 bases and J gave up 5 bases; unmatched junction bases: 5. CDR3 sequence (DNA): TGTGCCAGCAGTTTAGCGCCAGGGGGCTATACTGAAGCTTTCTTT. Translated: CASSLAPGGYTEAFF.